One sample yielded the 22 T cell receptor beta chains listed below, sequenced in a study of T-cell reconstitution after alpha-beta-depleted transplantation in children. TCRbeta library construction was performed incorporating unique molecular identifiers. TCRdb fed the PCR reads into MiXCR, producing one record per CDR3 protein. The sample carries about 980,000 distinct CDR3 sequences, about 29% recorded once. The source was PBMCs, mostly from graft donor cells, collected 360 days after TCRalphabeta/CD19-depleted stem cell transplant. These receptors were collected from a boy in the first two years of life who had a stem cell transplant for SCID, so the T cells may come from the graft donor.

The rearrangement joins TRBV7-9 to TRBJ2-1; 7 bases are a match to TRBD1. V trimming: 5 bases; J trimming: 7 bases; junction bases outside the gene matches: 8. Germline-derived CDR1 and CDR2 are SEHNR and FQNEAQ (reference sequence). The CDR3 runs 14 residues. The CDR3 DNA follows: TGTGCCAGCAGCCACCTGGACAGGAGGAATGAGCAGTTCTTC. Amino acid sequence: CASSHLDRRNEQFF.

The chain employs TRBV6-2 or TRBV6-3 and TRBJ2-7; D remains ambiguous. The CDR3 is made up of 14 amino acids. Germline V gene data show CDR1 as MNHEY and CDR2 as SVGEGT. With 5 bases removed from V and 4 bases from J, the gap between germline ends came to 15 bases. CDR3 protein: CASSQDGFGYEQYF. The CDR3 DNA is TGTGCCAGCAGTCAAGACGGGTTTGGGTACGAGCAGTACTTC.

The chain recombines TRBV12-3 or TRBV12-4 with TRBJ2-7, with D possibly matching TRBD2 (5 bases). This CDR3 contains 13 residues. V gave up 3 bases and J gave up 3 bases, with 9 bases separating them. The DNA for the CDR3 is TGTGCCAGCAGTTTGTTCGGGGTCTACGAGCAGTACTTC. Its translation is CASSLFGVYEQYF.

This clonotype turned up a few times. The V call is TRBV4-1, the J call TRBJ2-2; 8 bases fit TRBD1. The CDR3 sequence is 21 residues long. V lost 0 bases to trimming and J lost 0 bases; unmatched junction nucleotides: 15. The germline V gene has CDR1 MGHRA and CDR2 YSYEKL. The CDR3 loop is CASSQDPAGGTVFANTGELFF. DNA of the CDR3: TGCGCCAGCAGCCAAGACCCCGCAGGGGGCACCGTGTTTGCGAACACCGGGGAGCTGTTTTTT.

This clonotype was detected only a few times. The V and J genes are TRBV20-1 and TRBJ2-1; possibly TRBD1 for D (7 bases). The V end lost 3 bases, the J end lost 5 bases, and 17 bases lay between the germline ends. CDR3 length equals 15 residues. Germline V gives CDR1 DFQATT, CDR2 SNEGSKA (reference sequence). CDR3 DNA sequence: TGCAGTGCTAGGGGCCAGGGGGGTTGGAACAATGAGCAGTTCTTC. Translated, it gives CSARGQGGWNNEQFF.

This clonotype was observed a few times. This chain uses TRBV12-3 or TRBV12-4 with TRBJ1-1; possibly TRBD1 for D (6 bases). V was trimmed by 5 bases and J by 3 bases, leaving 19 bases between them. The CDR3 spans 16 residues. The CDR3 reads CASSAVEWGGDTEAFF. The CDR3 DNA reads TGTGCCAGCAGTGCCGTCGAGTGGGGGGGCGACACTGAAGCTTTCTTT.

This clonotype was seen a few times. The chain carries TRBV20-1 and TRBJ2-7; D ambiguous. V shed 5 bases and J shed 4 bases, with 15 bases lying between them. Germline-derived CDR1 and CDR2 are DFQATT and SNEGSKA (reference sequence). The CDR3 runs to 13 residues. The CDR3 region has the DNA TGCAGTGCTGAGACACCGGAATGGTACGAGCAGTACTTC. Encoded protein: CSAETPEWYEQYF.

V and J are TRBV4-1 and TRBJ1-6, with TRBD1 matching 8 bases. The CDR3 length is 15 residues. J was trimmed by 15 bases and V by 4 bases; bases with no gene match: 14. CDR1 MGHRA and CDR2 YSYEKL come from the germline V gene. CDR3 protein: CASSLPDRGANRLHF. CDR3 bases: TGCGCCAGCAGCCTCCCCGACAGGGGTGCAAATCGCCTCCACTTT.

The CDR3 nucleotides read TGTGCCAGCACTTGGGCGGGGCTGGCAGATACGCAGTATTTT. Encoded protein: CASTWAGLADTQYF. This chain joins TRBV28 and TRBJ2-3; maybe TRBD2 (6 bases). CDR3 length: 14 amino acids. Germline V lookup: CDR1 MDHEN, CDR2 SYDVKM. V was pared by 7 bases and J by 4 bases, with 15 bases between. Full variable domain (missing parts from reference TRBV28 and TRBJ2-3): DVKVTQSSRYLVKRTGEKVFLECVQDMDHENMFWYRQDPGLGLRLIYFSYDVKMKEKGDIPEGYSVSREKKERFSLILESASTNQTSMYLCASTWAGLADTQYFGPGTRLTVL.

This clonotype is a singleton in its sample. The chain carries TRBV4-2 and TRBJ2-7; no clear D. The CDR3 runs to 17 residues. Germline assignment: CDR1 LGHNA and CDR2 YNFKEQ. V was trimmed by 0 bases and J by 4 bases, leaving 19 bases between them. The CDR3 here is CASSQDKGPEARYEQYF. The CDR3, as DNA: TGTGCCAGCAGCCAAGATAAAGGGCCCGAAGCGAGGTACGAGCAGTACTTC.

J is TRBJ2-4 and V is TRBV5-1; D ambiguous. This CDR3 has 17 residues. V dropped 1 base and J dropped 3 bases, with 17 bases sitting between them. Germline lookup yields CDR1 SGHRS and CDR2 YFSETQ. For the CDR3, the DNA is TGCGCCAGCAGCTTGTCACGTTCTTCAATAGGCAAAAACATTCAGTACTTC. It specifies CASSLSRSSIGKNIQYF.

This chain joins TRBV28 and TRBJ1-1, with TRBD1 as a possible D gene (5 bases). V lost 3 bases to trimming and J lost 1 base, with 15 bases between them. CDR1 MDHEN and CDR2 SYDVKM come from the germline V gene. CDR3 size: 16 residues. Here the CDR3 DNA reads TGTGCCAGCAGTTTCTCCCTGACAGTTAGGAACACTGAAGCTTTCTTT. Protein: CASSFSLTVRNTEAFF.

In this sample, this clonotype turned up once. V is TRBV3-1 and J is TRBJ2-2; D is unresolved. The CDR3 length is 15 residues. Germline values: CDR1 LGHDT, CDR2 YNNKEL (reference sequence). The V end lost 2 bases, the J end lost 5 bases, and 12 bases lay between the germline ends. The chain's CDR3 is CASSQIPTATGELFF. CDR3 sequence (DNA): TGTGCCAGCAGCCAAATCCCAACAGCGACCGGGGAGCTGTTTTTT.

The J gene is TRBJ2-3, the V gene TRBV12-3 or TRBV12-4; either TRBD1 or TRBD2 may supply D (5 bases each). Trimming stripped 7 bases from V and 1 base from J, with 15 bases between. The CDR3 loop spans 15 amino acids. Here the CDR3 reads CASNRDALGTDTQYF. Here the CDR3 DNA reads TGTGCCAGCAACCGGGACGCTCTAGGCACAGATACGCAGTATTTT.

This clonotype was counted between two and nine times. The CDR3 here is CASRPGLAGRETQYF. In DNA form, the CDR3 reads TGTGCCAGCAGACCGGGACTAGCGGGGAGGGAGACCCAGTACTTC. The genes are TRBV6-2 or TRBV6-3 and TRBJ2-5; 13 bases line up with TRBD2. J lost 5 bases, V lost 6 bases, and 6 bases had no gene match. This CDR3 is 15 amino acids long. CDR1 and CDR2 (germline): MNHEY, SVGEGT.

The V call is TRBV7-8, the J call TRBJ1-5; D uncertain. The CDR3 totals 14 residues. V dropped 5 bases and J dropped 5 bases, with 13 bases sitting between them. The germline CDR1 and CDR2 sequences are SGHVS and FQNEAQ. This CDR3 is CASSLSGDHQPQHF. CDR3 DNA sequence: TGTGCCAGCAGCCTATCTGGGGATCATCAGCCCCAGCATTTT.

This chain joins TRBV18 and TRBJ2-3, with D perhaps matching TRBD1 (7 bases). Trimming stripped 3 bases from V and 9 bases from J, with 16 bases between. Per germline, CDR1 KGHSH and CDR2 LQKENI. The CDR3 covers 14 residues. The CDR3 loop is CASSPRGDSGTQYF. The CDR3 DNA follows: TGTGCCAGCTCACCCAGGGGGGACTCAGGCACGCAGTATTTT.

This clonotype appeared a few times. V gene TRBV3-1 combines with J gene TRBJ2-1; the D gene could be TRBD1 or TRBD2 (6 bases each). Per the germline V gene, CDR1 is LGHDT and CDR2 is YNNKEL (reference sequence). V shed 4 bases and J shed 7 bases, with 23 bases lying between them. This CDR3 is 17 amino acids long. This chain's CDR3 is CASSPIRGPDWNNEQFF. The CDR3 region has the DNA TGTGCCAGCAGCCCGATCCGGGGGCCCGACTGGAATAATGAGCAGTTCTTC.

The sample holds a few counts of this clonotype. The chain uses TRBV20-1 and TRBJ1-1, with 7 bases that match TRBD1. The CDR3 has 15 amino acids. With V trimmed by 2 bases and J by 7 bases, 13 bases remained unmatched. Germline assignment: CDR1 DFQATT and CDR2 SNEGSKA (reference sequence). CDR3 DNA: TGCAGTGCTAGAAGGGGTACAGGGGTGGGGAGTGAAGCTTTCTTT. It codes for CSARRGTGVGSEAFF.

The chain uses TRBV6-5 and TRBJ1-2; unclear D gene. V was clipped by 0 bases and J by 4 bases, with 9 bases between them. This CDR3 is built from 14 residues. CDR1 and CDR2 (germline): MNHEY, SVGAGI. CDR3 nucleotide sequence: TGTGCCAGCAGTTACTCGAAAGACTCCTATGGCTACACCTTC. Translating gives CASSYSKDSYGYTF.

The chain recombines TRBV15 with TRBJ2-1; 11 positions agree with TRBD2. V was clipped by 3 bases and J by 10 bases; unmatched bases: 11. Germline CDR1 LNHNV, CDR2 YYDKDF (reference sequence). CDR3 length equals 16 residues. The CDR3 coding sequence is TGTGCCACCAGCAGGCAATTGGGTACTAGCGGGGGCGAGCAGTTCTTC. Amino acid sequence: CATSRQLGTSGGEQFF.

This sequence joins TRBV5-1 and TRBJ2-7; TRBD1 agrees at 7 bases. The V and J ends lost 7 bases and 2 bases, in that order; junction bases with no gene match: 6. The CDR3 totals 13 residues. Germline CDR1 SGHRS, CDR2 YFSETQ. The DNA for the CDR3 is TGCGCCAGCGGGAGACAGGGTACCTACGAGCAGTACTTC. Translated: CASGRQGTYEQYF.